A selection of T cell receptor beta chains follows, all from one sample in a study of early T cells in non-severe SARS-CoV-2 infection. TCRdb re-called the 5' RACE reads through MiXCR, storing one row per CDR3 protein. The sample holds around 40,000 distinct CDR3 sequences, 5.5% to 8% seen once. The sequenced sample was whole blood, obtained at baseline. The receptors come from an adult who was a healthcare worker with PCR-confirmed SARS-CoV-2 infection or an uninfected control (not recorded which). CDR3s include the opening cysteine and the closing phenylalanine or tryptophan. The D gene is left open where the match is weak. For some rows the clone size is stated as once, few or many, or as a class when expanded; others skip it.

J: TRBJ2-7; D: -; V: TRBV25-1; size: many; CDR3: CASSEVGGAIYEQYF; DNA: TGTGCCAGCAGTGAGGTGGGGGGGGCCATCTACGAGCAGTACTTC
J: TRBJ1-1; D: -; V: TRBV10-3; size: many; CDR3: CAISDSSRNTEAFF; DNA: TGTGCCATCAGCGATAGTAGTAGGAACACTGAAGCTTTCTTT
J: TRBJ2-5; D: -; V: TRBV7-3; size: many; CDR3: CARRGGAGRETQYF; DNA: TGTGCCAGACGCGGAGGGGCAGGGCGAGAGACCCAGTACTTC
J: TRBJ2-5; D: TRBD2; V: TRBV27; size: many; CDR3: CASSLRAGGETQYF; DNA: TGTGCCAGCAGTTTACGAGCGGGAGGAGAGACCCAGTACTTC
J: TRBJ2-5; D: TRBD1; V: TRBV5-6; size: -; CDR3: CASSLIDRGQETQYF; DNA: TGTGCCAGCAGCTTGATAGACAGGGGGCAAGAGACCCAGTACTTC
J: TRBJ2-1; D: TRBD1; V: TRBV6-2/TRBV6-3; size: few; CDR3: CASSYYSTGNNEQFF; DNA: TGTGCCAGCAGTTACTATTCGACAGGGAACAATGAGCAGTTCTTC
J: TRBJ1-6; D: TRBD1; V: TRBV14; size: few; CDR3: CASSLDRGRSPLHF; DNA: TGTGCCAGCAGCCTGGACAGGGGGCGTTCACCCCTCCACTTT
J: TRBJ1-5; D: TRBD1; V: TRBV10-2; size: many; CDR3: CASSTAGTGRGFDQPQHF; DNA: TGCGCCAGCAGTACAGCCGGGACAGGGAGAGGGTTCGATCAGCCCCAGCATTTT
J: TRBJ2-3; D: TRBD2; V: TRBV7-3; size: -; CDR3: CASSSRGRGSTDTQYF; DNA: TGTGCCAGCAGCTCCCGCGGGAGGGGGAGCACAGATACGCAGTATTTT
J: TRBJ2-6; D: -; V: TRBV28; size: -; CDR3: CASSPRQQGSGANVLTF; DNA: TGTGCCAGCAGTCCCAGACAGCAGGGATCTGGGGCCAACGTCCTGACTTTC
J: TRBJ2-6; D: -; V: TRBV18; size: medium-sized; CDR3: CASSPPGQGNGANVLTF; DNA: TGTGCCAGCTCACCCCCTGGGCAGGGGAATGGGGCCAACGTCCTGACTTTC
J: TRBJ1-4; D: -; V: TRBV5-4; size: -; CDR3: CASSRGSSEGEKLFF; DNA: TGTGCCAGCAGCCGTGGGAGTTCTGAGGGCGAAAAACTGTTTTTT
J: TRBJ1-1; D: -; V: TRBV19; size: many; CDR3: CASSIDPRGEEAFF; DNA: TGTGCCAGTAGTATAGATCCACGAGGGGAAGAAGCTTTCTTT
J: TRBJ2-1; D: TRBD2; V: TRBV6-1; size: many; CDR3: CASSEAGTILYNEQFF; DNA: TGTGCCAGCAGTGAAGCAGGGACTATCCTTTACAATGAGCAGTTCTTC
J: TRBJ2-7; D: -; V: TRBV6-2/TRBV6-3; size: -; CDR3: CASSTGVYEQYF; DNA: TGTGCCAGCAGTACCGGGGTCTACGAGCAGTACTTC
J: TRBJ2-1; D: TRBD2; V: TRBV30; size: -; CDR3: CAWSGFGLADNEQFF; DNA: TGTGCCTGGAGTGGGTTTGGACTAGCGGACAATGAGCAGTTCTTC
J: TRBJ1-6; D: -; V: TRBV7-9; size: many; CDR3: CASSDALNNSPLHF; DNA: TGTGCCAGCAGCGACGCCTTGAATAATTCACCCCTCCACTTT
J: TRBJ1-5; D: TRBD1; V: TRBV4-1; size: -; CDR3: CASSQNWDSQMPQHF; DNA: TGCGCCAGCAGCCAAAACTGGGACAGCCAAATGCCCCAGCATTTT
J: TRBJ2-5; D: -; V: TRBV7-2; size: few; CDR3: CASSLVSNVQETQYF; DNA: TGTGCCAGCAGCTTAGTTTCGAACGTCCAAGAGACCCAGTACTTC
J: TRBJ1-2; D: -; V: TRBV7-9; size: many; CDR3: CASSLKEGIYGYTF; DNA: TGTGCCAGCAGCTTAAAAGAGGGAATCTATGGCTACACCTTC
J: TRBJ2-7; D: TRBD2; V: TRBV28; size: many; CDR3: CASSSAGGHEQYF; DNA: TGTGCCAGCAGTTCAGCGGGAGGTCACGAGCAGTACTTC
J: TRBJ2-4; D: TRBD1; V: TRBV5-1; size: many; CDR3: CASSGGTGPDIQYF; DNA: TGCGCCAGCAGCGGGGGGACAGGGCCGGACATTCAGTACTTC
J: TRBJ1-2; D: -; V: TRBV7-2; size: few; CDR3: CASSLAQKNYGYTF; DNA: TGTGCCAGCAGCTTAGCGCAGAAAAACTATGGCTACACCTTC